This section outlines one T cell receptor (beta chain) sequence together with its context. V was trimmed by 0 bases and J by 2 bases, leaving 8 bases between them. The CDR3 extends over 14 amino acids. Germline CDR1 reads SGDLS; CDR2 reads YYNGEE. This sample is part of a study of identical twins' blood T cells. TCRdb called the 5' RACE reads again in MiXCR, with one record for every CDR3 protein. The sample has 300,000 to 450,000 distinct CDR3 sequences, roughly 28% seen once. The genes are TRBV9 and TRBJ1-2; D call uncertain. The specimen sequenced was PBMCs. The receptor comes from a woman aged 18 to 55 in good health. The CDR3 bases are TGTGCCAGCAGCGTAGGATCATCAAACTATGGCTACACCTTC. It specifies CASSVGSSNYGYTF.